This T cell receptor (beta chain) came from a study of OX40 agonist ivuxolimab in advanced cancers. Study summary: People in dose escalation had one of these cancers: hepatocellular carcinoma, melanoma, renal cell or head and neck cancer.

In this sample, this clone turned up once. The CDR3 is 15 amino acids. V was pared by 5 bases and J by 4 bases, with 17 bases between. Germline values: CDR1 SNHLY, CDR2 FYNNEI. The repertoire was sequenced with immunoSEQ multiplex PCR; TCRdb's copy has only in-frame clones and lacks some. The sample has about 65,000 clones, roughly 89% seen once. This chain links TRBV2 with TRBJ1-2; tentatively, D is TRBD1 (5 bases). The material was CD4+ or CD8+ T cells sorted from blood, obtained in a trial of the OX40 agonist ivuxolimab. The receptor comes from an adult with an advanced solid tumor such as melanoma, head and neck, liver or kidney cancer. Here the CDR3 DNA reads TGTGCCAGCAGTCGCCTGGGGGGTGGATCCTATGGCTACACCTTC. Encoded protein: CASSRLGGGSYGYTF.